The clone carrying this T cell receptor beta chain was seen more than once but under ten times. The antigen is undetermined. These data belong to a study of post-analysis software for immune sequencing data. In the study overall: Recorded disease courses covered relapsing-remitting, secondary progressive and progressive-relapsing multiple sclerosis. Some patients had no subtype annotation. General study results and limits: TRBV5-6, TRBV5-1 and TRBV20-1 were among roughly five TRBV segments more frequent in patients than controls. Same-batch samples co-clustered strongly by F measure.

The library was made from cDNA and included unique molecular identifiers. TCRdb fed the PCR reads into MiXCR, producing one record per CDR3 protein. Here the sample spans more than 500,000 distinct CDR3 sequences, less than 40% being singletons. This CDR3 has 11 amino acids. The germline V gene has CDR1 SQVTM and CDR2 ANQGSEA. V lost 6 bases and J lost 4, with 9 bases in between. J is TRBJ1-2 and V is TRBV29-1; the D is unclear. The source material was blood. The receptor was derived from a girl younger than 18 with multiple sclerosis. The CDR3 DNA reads TGCAGCGTGGAGGCCCTCTATGGCTACACCTTC. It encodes CSVEALYGYTF.